This T cell receptor beta chain was recovered during a study of OX40 agonist ivuxolimab in advanced cancers. Study as a whole: Eligibility admitted prior anti-PD-1, anti-PD-L1 or anti-CTLA-4 therapy; about 40% had some. Two cutaneous melanoma patients and one hepatocellular carcinoma patient, three in all, had partial responses. General study results and limits: Researchers did not establish what antigens the expanded peripheral T cells target.

Germline assignment: CDR1 SGDLS and CDR2 YYNGEE. Trimming cost V 4 bases and J 6 bases, with 14 bases left between them. This CDR3 region has 15 residues. Data came from immunoSEQ multiplex PCR; TCRdb stores just in-frame clones and leaves some out. Of 35,000 to 45,000 clones in the sample, roughly four fifths were seen once. Notes on this clone: Its antigen is currently unknown.

V is TRBV9 and J is TRBJ1-6; the D gene is possibly TRBD1 (5 bases). This specimen was CD4+ or CD8+ T cells sorted from blood, taken in a trial of the OX40 agonist ivuxolimab. This receptor was identified in an adult with an advanced solid tumor such as melanoma, head and neck, liver or kidney cancer. In DNA form, the CDR3 reads TGTGCCAGCAGCTCCCAGGGTAGGACTAATTCACCCCTCCACTTT. This gives the protein CASSSQGRTNSPLHF.